The entry that follows covers one TCR beta chain sequence. The sample originates from a study of PD-L1 blockade in urothelial cancer. The wider study: Median T cell yield per blood sample was 110,000 to 150,000 cells.

The CDR3 consists of 13 residues. With 6 bases clipped from V and 5 bases from J, the junction kept 2 bases outside the gene matches. Germline CDR1 and CDR2: WSHSY and SAAADI. Only in-frame clones appear in the TCRdb table, and some are missing; sequencing was by immunoSEQ multiplex PCR. The data contain tens of thousands of clones, 84% of them singletons. Regarding time point: pretreatment peripheral blood. Patients presented with locally advanced or metastatic urothelial carcinoma. This receptor was obtained from a man aged 60-69 years with urothelial cancer. Specimen: PBMCs, collected around atezolizumab (anti-PD-L1) treatment. The chain recombines TRBV10-2 with TRBJ2-3, with TRBD1 matching over 10 bases. Written as DNA, the CDR3 is TGCGCCAGCAGCGGACAGGGGGGAGATACGCAGTATTTT. Protein sequence: CASSGQGGDTQYF.